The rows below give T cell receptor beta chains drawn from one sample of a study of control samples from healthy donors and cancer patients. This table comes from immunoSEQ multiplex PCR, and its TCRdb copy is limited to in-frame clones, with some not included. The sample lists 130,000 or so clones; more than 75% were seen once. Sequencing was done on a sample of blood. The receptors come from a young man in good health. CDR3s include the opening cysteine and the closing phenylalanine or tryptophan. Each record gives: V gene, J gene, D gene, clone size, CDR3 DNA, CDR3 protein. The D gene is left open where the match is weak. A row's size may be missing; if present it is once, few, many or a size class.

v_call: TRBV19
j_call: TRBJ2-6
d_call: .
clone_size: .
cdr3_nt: TGTGCCAGTGGCGAGGGGTCGGCTGGGGCCAACGTCCTGACTTTC
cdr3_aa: CASGEGSAGANVLTF

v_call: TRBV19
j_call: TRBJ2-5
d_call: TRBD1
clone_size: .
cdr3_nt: TGTGCCAGTAGAAACCTGGGGACAGGGTCGGAGACCCAGTACTTC
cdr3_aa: CASRNLGTGSETQYF

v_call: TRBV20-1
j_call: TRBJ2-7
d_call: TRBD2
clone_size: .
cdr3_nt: TGCAGTGCTAGTACGGCTAGCGGCTCCTACGAGCAGTACTTC
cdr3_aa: CSASTASGSYEQYF

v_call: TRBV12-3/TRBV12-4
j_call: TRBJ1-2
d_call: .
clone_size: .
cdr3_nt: TGTGCCAGCAGCTCGAACTATGGCTACACCTTC
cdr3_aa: CASSSNYGYTF

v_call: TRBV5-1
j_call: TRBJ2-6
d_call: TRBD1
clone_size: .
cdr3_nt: TGCGCCAGCAGCTCTGGGACAGACTCTGGGGCCAACGTCCTGACTTTC
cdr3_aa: CASSSGTDSGANVLTF

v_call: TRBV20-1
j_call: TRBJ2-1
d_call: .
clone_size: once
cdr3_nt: TGCAGTGCTAGGCCAAATGAGCAGTTCTTC
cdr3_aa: CSARPNEQFF

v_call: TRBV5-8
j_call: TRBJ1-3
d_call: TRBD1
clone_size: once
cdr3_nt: TGTGCCAGCAGCTTGGAGAGCAGGGGGCGAGACACCATATATTTT
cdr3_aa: CASSLESRGRDTIYF

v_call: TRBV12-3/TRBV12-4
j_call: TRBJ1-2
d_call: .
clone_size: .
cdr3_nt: TGTGCCAGCAGTTTGATGTCAGGTCTTGGCTACACCTTC
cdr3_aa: CASSLMSGLGYTF

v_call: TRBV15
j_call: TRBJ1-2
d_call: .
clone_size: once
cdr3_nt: TGTGCCACCAGCAGAGATATCACCCATGGCTACACCTTC
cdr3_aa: CATSRDITHGYTF

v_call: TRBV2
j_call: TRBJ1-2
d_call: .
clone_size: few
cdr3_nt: TGTGCCAGCAGTGAAGGGACGTTGCTCGTCGTCAAGGGCTACACCTTC
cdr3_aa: CASSEGTLLVVKGYTF

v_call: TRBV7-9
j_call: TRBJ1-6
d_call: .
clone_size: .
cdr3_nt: TGTGCCAGCAGCTCTAGAAGGGTGGTAGGGAATTCACCCCTCCACTTT
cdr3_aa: CASSSRRVVGNSPLHF

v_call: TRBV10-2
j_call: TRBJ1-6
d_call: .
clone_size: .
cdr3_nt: TGCGCCAGCATTGCCTCTATCGACTCACCCCTCCACTTT
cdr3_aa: CASIASIDSPLHF

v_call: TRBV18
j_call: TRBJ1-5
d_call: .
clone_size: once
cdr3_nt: TGTGCCAGCTCACCGAGCGGGACCACCGTAAATCAGCCCCAGCATTTT
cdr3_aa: CASSPSGTTVNQPQHF

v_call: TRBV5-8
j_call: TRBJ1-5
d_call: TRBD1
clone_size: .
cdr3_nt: TGTGCCAGCAGCTTGGAGACAGGGGCAAATCAGCCCCAGCATTTT
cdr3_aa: CASSLETGANQPQHF

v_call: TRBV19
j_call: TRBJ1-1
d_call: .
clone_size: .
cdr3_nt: TGTGCCAGTAGTCCTCAGGACAGCTTGAACACTGAAGCTTTCTTT
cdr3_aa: CASSPQDSLNTEAFF

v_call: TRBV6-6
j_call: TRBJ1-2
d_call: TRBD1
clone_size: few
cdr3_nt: TGTGCCAGCAGTTACCCCCGGGACAGGGGGTACTATGGCTACACCTTC
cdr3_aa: CASSYPRDRGYYGYTF

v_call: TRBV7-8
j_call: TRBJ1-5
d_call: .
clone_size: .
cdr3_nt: TGTGCCAGCAGCTTTCGAACCGACCAGCCCCAGCATTTT
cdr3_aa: CASSFRTDQPQHF

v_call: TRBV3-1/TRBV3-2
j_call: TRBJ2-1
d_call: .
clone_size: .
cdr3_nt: TGTGCCAGCAGCCCGCGACGGAACAATGAGCAGTTCTTC
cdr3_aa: CASSPRRNNEQFF

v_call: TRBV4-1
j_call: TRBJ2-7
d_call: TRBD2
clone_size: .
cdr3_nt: TGCGCCAGCAGCCAAGCAACTAGGGGTAGCGGGGGGGCAGAGCAGTACTTC
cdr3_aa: CASSQATRGSGGAEQYF

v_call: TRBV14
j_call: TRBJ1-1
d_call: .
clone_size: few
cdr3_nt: TGTGCCAGCAGCCAAGCACAGATGAACACTGAAGCTTTCTTT
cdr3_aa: CASSQAQMNTEAFF

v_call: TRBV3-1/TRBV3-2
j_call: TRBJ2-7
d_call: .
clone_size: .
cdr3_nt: TGTGCCAGCAGCCCCTCCTACGAGCAGTACTTC
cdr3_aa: CASSPSYEQYF

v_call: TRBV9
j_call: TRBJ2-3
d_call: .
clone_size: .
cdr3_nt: TGTGCCAGCAGCGTAGGCGTTGGGAACACAGATACGCAGTATTTT
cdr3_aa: CASSVGVGNTDTQYF

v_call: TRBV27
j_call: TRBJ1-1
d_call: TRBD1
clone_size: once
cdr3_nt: TGTGCCAGCCTTACCGGGACAGGGGGCACTGAAGCTTTCTTT
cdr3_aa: CASLTGTGGTEAFF

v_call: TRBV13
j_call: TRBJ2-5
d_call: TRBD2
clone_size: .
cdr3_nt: TGTGCCAGCAGCCCAGGGACTAGCGGGGGGCAAGAGACCCAGTACTTC
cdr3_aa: CASSPGTSGGQETQYF

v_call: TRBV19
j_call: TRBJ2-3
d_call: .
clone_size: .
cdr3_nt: TGTGCCAGTAGTACGCGGGGTTATAGGGCGGATACGCAGTATTTT
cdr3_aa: CASSTRGYRADTQYF

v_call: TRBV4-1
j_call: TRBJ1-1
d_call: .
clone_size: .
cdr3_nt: TGCGCCAGCAGCCCCCCGGGCAGGGTGAACACTGAAGCTTTCTTT
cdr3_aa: CASSPPGRVNTEAFF

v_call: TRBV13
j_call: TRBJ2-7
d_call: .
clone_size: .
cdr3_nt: TGTGCCAGCAGCTTAGGAAGGGCCTACGAGCAGTACTTC
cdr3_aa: CASSLGRAYEQYF

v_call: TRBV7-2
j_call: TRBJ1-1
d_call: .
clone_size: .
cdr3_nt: TGTGCCAGCAGCTTAGCGGGGGGGGAGGTTACTGAAGCTTTCTTT
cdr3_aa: CASSLAGGEVTEAFF

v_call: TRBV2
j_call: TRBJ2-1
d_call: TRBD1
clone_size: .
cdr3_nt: TGTGCCAGCAGTCCCTCGACAGGGACGGAAAACAATGAGCAGTTCTTC
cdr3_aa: CASSPSTGTENNEQFF

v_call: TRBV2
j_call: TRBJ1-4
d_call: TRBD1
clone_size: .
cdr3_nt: TGTGCCAGCAGTCAGCCGGGACAGGGAGCGAGAGCGGCTAATGAAAAACTGTTTTTT
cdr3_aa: CASSQPGQGARAANEKLFF

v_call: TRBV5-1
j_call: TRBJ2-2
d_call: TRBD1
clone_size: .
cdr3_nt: TGCGCCAGCAGCTTGGAACCTAGGACAGGAGCGAACACCGGGGAGCTGTTTTTT
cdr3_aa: CASSLEPRTGANTGELFF

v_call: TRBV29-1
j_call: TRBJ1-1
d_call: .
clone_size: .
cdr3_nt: TGCAGCGAATTTGAGAACACTGAAGCTTTCTTT
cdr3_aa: CSEFENTEAFF

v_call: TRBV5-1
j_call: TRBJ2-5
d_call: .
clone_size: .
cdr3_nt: TGCGCCAGCAGCCTCGGGACGGCGGAGACCCAGTACTTC
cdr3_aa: CASSLGTAETQYF

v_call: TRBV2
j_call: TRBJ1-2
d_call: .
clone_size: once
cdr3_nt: TGTGCCAGCACTAATACGGGCTCAGCTAACTATGGCTACACCTTC
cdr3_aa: CASTNTGSANYGYTF

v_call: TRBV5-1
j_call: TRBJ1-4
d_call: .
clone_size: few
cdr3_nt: TGCGCCAGCCGAGCGGAGGGAGTTAGTGAAAAACTGTTTTTT
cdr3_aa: CASRAEGVSEKLFF

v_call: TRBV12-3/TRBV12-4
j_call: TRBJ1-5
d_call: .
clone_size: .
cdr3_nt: TGTGCCAGCAGTAAGGAAAGCAATCAGCCCCAGCATTTT
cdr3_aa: CASSKESNQPQHF

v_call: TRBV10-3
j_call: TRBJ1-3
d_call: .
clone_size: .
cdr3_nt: TGTGCCATCAGTGACAAGAGCTCTGGAAACACCATATATTTT
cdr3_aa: CAISDKSSGNTIYF

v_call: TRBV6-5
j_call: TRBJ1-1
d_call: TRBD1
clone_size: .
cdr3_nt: TGTGCCAGCAGCTGGGGACAGATGAACACTGAAGCTTTCTTT
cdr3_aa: CASSWGQMNTEAFF

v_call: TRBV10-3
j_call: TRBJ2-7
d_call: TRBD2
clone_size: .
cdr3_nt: TGTGCCATCAGTGTGGGAGGGCCTGGGGAATACGAGCAGTACTTC
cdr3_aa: CAISVGGPGEYEQYF

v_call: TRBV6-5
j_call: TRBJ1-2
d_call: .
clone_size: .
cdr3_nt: TGTGCCAACCGGATCATGGACAGAACTAACTATGGCTACACCTTC
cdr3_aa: CANRIMDRTNYGYTF

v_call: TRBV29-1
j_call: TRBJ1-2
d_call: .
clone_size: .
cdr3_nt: TGCAGCGTGGGAGACAGGTCCAACTATGGCTACACCTTC
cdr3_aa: CSVGDRSNYGYTF

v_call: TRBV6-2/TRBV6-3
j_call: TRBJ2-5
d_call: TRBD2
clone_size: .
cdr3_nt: TGTGCCAGCAGTTACTTTCAAGCGGGGGGACAAGAGACCCAGTACTTC
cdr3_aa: CASSYFQAGGQETQYF

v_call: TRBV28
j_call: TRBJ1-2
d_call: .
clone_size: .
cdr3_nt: TGTGCCAGCAGAGAGTCGCCTAACTATGGCTACACCTTC
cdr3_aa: CASRESPNYGYTF

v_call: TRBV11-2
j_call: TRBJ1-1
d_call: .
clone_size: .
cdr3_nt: TGTGCCAGCAGCTTACTTAGAATTATGAACACTGAAGCTTTCTTT
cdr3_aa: CASSLLRIMNTEAFF

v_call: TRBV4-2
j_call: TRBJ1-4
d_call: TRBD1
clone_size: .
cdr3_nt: TGTGCCAGCAGCCCAGGACAGGGGAATGAAAAACTGTTTTTT
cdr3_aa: CASSPGQGNEKLFF